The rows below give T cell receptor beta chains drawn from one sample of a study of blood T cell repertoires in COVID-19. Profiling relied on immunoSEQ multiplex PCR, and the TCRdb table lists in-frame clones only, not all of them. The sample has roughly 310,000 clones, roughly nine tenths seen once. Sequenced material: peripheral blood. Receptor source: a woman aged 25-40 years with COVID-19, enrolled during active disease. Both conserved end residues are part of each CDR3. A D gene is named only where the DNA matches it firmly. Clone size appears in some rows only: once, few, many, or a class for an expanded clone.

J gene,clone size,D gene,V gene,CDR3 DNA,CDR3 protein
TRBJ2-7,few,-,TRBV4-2,TGTGCCAGCAGCCAAGAGAGGGGTCCGGGGGACGAGCAGTACTTC,CASSQERGPGDEQYF
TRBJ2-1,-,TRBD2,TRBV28,TGTGCCAGCAGTCCTCGACTAGCCAACAATGAGCAGTTCTTC,CASSPRLANNEQFF
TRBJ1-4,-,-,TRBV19,TGTGCCAGTACCCAAGGAGGGGCTGGAGGAAAACTGTTTTTT,CASTQGGAGGKLFF
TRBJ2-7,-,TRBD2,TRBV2,TGTGCCAGCAGTGAAGTTCAGCGGGAGCCCTACGAGCAGTACTTC,CASSEVQREPYEQYF
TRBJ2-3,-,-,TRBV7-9,TGTGCCAGCAGACCTAACAGCGGTGGTCGGTATTTT,CASRPNSGGRYF
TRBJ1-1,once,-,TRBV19,TGTGCCAGTAGTATAGGACCTTGGGGGGGTAGCGCCACTGAAGCTTTCTTT,CASSIGPWGGSATEAFF
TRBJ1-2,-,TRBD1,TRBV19,TGTGCCACCGCAGACAGGGGAGCTAACTATGGCTACACCTTC,CATADRGANYGYTF
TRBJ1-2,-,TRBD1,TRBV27,TGTGCCAGCAGTCTTCGGACAGGGCCATCTAACTATGGCTACACCTTC,CASSLRTGPSNYGYTF
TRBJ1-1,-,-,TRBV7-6,TGTGCCAGCAGCCTTACGGCAGGGTATGAGCCTGAAGCTTTCTTT,CASSLTAGYEPEAFF
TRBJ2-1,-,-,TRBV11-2,TGTGCCAGCAGCTTTGGGCCTGACTCCTACAATGAGCAGTTCTTC,CASSFGPDSYNEQFF
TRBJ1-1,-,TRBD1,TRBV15,TGTGCCACCAGCGGCTACCGGGACAGGGAGGGTTTTAACACTGAAGCTTTCTTT,CATSGYRDREGFNTEAFF
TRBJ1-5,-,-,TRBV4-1,TGCGCCAGCAGCCAAGATAACAGGGTATATCAGCCCCAGCATTTT,CASSQDNRVYQPQHF
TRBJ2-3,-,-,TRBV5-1,TGCGCCAGCAGCCCAGGGGGGAGCACAGATACGCAGTATTTT,CASSPGGSTDTQYF
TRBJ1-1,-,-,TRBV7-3,TGTGCCAGCAGTATAAGGCCTGGTCTAGTTTTCTTT,CASSIRPGLVFF
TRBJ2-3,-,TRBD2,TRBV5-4,TGTGCCAGCAGCTCAAAATTAACCGGGACTAGCGGGGGGCCCACAGATACGCAGTATTTT,CASSSKLTGTSGGPTDTQYF
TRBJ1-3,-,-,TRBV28,TGTGCCAGCGGGGGGGGTGCAGGAAACACCATATATTTT,CASGGGAGNTIYF
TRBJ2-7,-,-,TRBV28,TGTGCCACCACCACTCCTATCGCGGGCGGGCTACGCGAGCAGTACTTC,CATTTPIAGGLREQYF
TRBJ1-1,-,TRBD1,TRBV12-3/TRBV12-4,TGTGCCAGCAGTCGGACAGGGAGGACTGAAGCTTTCTTT,CASSRTGRTEAFF
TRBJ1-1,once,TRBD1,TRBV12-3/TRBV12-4,TGTGCCAGCAGAAAGACAGGGACCACTGAAGCTTTCTTT,CASRKTGTTEAFF
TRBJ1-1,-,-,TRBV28,TGTGCCAGCTTTACGGGCGGGGGGAACACTGAAGCTTTCTTT,CASFTGGGNTEAFF
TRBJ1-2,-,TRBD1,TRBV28,TGTGCCAGCAGTCTTATCCCCGGGACAGGGAACGGCTACACCTTC,CASSLIPGTGNGYTF
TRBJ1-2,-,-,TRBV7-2,TGTGCCAGCAGCCCAAGCCGGGACTATGGCTACACCTTC,CASSPSRDYGYTF
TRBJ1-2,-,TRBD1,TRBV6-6,TGTGCCAGCAGTTACCCGGGACAGGGCAATGGCTACACCTTC,CASSYPGQGNGYTF
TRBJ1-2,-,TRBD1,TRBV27,TGTGCCAGCAGTTTGACAGGGACCCACTATGGCTACACCTTC,CASSLTGTHYGYTF
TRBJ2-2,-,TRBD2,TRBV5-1,TGCGCCAGCAGCATCACTCTAGCGGGAGGGCGAAACACCGGGGAGCTGTTTTTT,CASSITLAGGRNTGELFF
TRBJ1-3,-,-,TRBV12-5,TGTGCTAGTGGACCCTCCCCGGAGGTCTCTGGAAACACCATATATTTT,CASGPSPEVSGNTIYF
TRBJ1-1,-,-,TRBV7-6,TGTGCCAGCAGCTTAGCGAAAGTTTCAACGCAGATGAACACTGAAGCTTTCTTT,CASSLAKVSTQMNTEAFF
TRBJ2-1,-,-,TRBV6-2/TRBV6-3,TGTGCCAGCATCCCCGGTGGGAGCGCCTACAATGAGCAGTTCTTC,CASIPGGSAYNEQFF
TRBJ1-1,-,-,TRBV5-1,TGCGCCAGCAACGCGTTGGGAGGGGACAACACTGAAGCTTTCTTT,CASNALGGDNTEAFF
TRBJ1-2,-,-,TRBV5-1,TGCGCCAGCAGCTTGACGGAGGCTGGGCTTTCTTCCACCTTC,CASSLTEAGLSSTF
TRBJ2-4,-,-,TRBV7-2,TGTGCCAGCAGCGACGACGGGGGTTCCTCGTCCATTCAGTACTTC,CASSDDGGSSSIQYF
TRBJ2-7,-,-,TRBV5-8,TGTGCCAGCAGCCACTTGGGGCACTACGAGCAGTACTTC,CASSHLGHYEQYF